This T cell receptor (beta chain) was found in a study of OX40 agonist ivuxolimab in advanced cancers. Overall study context: Patients in the trial were receiving intravenous ivuxolimab every 2 weeks, at doses of 0.01 to 10 mg/kg. A male proportion of about 84% was recorded, with mean age about 62 years and range 23 to 79.

Using immunoSEQ multiplex PCR, the repertoire was profiled, and TCRdb retains in-frame clones only, with some absent. The sample records approximately 74,000 clones, almost 90% being singletons. The J segment lost 0 bases and the V segment lost 1 base, leaving 3 bases of the junction unmatched. The CDR3 has 16 amino acids. The germline CDR1 and CDR2 sequences are SGHTA and FQGNSA. The chain has TRBV7-2 and TRBJ2-7; TRBD1 matches at 10 bases. The receptor's source is an adult with an advanced solid tumor such as melanoma, head and neck, liver or kidney cancer. Source: CD4+ or CD8+ T cells sorted from blood, taken in a trial of the OX40 agonist ivuxolimab. The CDR3 protein is CASSLGTGGNSYEQYF. CDR3 DNA sequence: TGTGCCAGCAGCTTAGGGACAGGGGGTAACTCCTACGAGCAGTACTTC.